This TCR beta chain is from a study of blood T cell repertoires in COVID-19. The CDR3 loop spans 17 amino acids. The V end lost 6 bases, the J end lost 8 bases, and 27 bases lay between the germline ends. Germline-derived CDR1 and CDR2 are SGHVS and FNYEAQ. Generated by immunoSEQ multiplex PCR, the TCRdb table keeps only in-frame clones and is missing some. The sample has tens of thousands of clones, about nine tenths seen once. This chain connects TRBV7-6 to TRBJ2-3, with D possibly being TRBD2 (6 bases). This sequence was found in a human donor in a cohort sampled during active COVID-19. The sequenced sample was peripheral blood. In DNA form, the CDR3 reads TGTGCCAGCAGGCCCACTGGTGCCAGGAGGGCCGTCGGTACGCAGTATTTT. It codes for CASRPTGARRAVGTQYF.